The clone carrying this T cell receptor (beta chain) has at least ten counts. Its antigen is unidentified. Individual cDNA molecules carried attached unique molecular identifiers. In TCRdb, the 5' RACE reads were re-called with MiXCR into one record per CDR3 protein. The repertoire consists of about 72,000 distinct CDR3 sequences, with roughly a tenth occurring once and the leading ten covering over 6%. The germline gives CDR1 GTSNPN, CDR2 SVGIG (reference sequence). Trimming cost V 4 bases and J 2 bases, with 11 bases left between them. This CDR3 has 13 residues. The data were taken from a study of early T cells in non-severe SARS-CoV-2 infection. About the study: Bulk RNA taken from unsorted whole blood was sequenced, leaving chains unpaired. Findings and caveats of the study: Missing private and CD4 specificities, VDJdb matching favored anti-spike CD8 responses.

The material was whole blood, obtained at baseline. The sequence came from an adult who was a healthcare worker with PCR-confirmed SARS-CoV-2 infection or an uninfected control (not recorded which). The chain employs TRBV30 and TRBJ1-1; D possibly corresponds to TRBD1 (5 bases). This chain's CDR3 is CAWTQGHNTEAFF. DNA of the CDR3: TGTGCCTGGACGCAGGGTCATAACACTGAAGCTTTCTTT.